The 30 T cell receptor beta chains presented below share a single source sample, sequenced in a study of blood T cell repertoires in COVID-19 (dated by TCRdb to 2020 to 2022). Library prep was done by the immunoSEQ multiplex PCR assay. In its TCRdb copy, this immuneACCESS table keeps in-frame sequences only and misses some clones. Where compared with another copy, unresolved V genes explain less than half of these, and the others have no known cause. The table for this sample lists about 140,000 clones; roughly 90% of them were counted only once. The ten biggest clones cover around 1.5% of the sample. The sequencing input was peripheral blood. The receptors come from a human donor in a cohort sampled during active COVID-19.

J is TRBJ2-3 and V is TRBV19; D is unclear. Trimming left V 5 bases short and J 0 bases short, with 12 bases between. This CDR3 contains 15 residues. Germline V CDR1 and CDR2: LNHDA, SQIVND (reference sequence). The CDR3 bases are TGTGCCAGTAGTGACTTTACTACTAGCACAGATACGCAGTATTTT. Translating it yields CASSDFTTSTDTQYF. Supplemented by reference TRBV19 and TRBJ2-3, the full variable domain reads DGGITQSPKYLFRKEGQNVTLSCEQNLNHDAMYWYRQDPGQGLRLIYYSQIVNDFQKGDIAEGYSVSREKKESFPLTVTSAQKNPTAFYLCASSDFTTSTDTQYFGPGTRLTVL.

The V and J genes are TRBV6-2 or TRBV6-3 and TRBJ1-5; D remains unclear. The CDR3 contains 16 residues. Germline CDR1 is MNHEY and CDR2 is SVGEGT. V lost 0 bases and J lost 0, with 9 bases in between. The CDR3 loop is CASSYSGSPSNQPQHF. The CDR3, as DNA: TGTGCCAGCAGTTACTCAGGGAGCCCTAGCAATCAGCCCCAGCATTTT.

The chain is built from TRBV29-1 and TRBJ2-6; the D gene is possibly TRBD1 (6 bases). V shed 4 bases and J shed 0 bases, with 10 bases lying between them. Per germline, CDR1 SQVTM and CDR2 ANQGSEA. There are 15 residues in the CDR3. The CDR3 coding sequence is TGCAGCGTTGCTCTCAGGGGCTCTGGGGCCAACGTCCTGACTTTC. Its translation is CSVALRGSGANVLTF.

The chain uses TRBV30 and TRBJ2-7, with TRBD1 matching 10 bases. V dropped 4 bases and J dropped 4; count of bases not matched to a gene: 4. This CDR3 comprises 13 residues. The V gene's germline CDR1 is GTSNPN and CDR2 SVGIG (reference sequence). The CDR3: CAWTPDRGYEQYF. DNA of the CDR3: TGTGCCTGGACCCCGGACAGGGGGTACGAGCAGTACTTC.

V usage is TRBV13 and J usage is TRBJ2-3; D is ambiguous. Trimming cost V 2 bases and J 5 bases, with 5 bases left between them. Germline V lookup: CDR1 PRHDT, CDR2 FYEKMQ (reference sequence). This CDR3 contains 12 residues. The DNA of the CDR3 is TGTGCCAGCAGCTTATCCGGAGATACGCAGTATTTT. This sequence encodes CASSLSGDTQYF.

This clone is a singleton in its sample. This chain joins TRBV19 and TRBJ1-1; 11 nucleotides match TRBD1. This CDR3 comprises 13 residues. V lost 5 bases to trimming and J lost 9 bases; unmatched junction nucleotides: 5. CDR1 is LNHDA, CDR2 SQIVND, per germline (reference sequence). The DNA of the CDR3 is TGTGCCAGTAGTCCCGGGACAGGGGGTAAAGCTTTCTTT. As protein: CASSPGTGGKAFF.

The chain is built from TRBV19 and TRBJ1-1; possibly TRBD1 for D (6 bases). Germline V gene data show CDR1 as LNHDA and CDR2 as SQIVND (reference sequence). V shed 5 bases and J shed 1 base, with 14 bases lying between them. This CDR3 is built from 15 residues. Here the CDR3 DNA reads TGTGCCAGTAGTCCCCGGGAAGGGGGGAACACTGAAGCTTTCTTT. It yields the protein CASSPREGGNTEAFF.

This clone was seen more than once but under ten times. The gene calls are TRBV7-9 and TRBJ1-6, with 12 nucleotides matching TRBD1. The J segment lost 5 bases and the V segment lost 4 bases, leaving 9 bases of the junction unmatched. From germline, CDR1 is SEHNR and CDR2 FQNEAQ (reference sequence). This CDR3 comprises 18 residues. The CDR3 loop reads CASSWKGQGAFHNSPLHF. The CDR3 DNA follows: TGTGCCAGCAGCTGGAAGGGACAGGGGGCCTTCCATAATTCACCCCTCCACTTT.

The chain combines TRBV20-1 with TRBJ1-3; tentatively, D is TRBD1 (6 bases). CDR1 is DFQATT and CDR2 is SNEGSKA in the germline V gene (reference sequence). V was shortened by 3 bases and J by 2 bases, with 8 bases between the two germline ends. This CDR3 is built from 13 residues. The CDR3 DNA reads as TGCAGTGCTAGTGCAGGGGCTGGAAACACCATATATTTT. Amino acids: CSASAGAGNTIYF.

This chain uses TRBV2 with TRBJ1-5; D remains unclear. The CDR3 is 14 amino acids. Germline values: CDR1 SNHLY, CDR2 FYNNEI. The V gene lost 2 bases and the J gene lost 1 base, with 6 bases spanning the gap. CDR3 in DNA: TGTGCCAGCAGTGAACTACGAAGCAATCAGCCCCAGCATTTT. Protein: CASSELRSNQPQHF. The full variable domain, in which reference TRBV2 and TRBJ1-5 provide the parts outside the CDR3, is EPEVTQTPSHQVTQMGQEVILRCVPISNHLYFYWYRQILGQKVEFLVSFYNNEISEKSEIFDDQFSVERPDGSNFTLKIRSTKLEDSAMYFCASSELRSNQPQHFGDGTRLSIL.

This sequence joins TRBV21-1 and TRBJ2-1; the table assigns TRBD2, which was not confirmed against the DNA. TRBV21-1 is reported as a pseudogene. The CDR3 is made up of 18 amino acids. The DNA of the CDR3 is TGTGCCAGCAGCGCAACTAGCGGGGGGCGCCACTCCTACAATGAGCAGTTCTTC. This encodes CASSATSGGRHSYNEQFF.

The genes are TRBV7-3 and TRBJ2-2; D perhaps matches TRBD1 (6 bases). This CDR3 is built from 15 residues. Germline CDR1 and CDR2: SGHTA and FQGTGA. The ends were cut back, 4 bases at V and 8 bases at J, with 17 bases in the middle. CDR3 sequence reads: CASSSITGNGGELFF. The CDR3 DNA follows: TGTGCCAGCAGCTCGATAACAGGGAACGGTGGGGAGCTGTTTTTT.

The sample holds one count of this clone. V and J are TRBV10-3 and TRBJ2-7; TRBD2 might be the D (5 bases). The ends were cut back, 6 bases at V and 1 base at J, with 13 bases in the middle. The CDR3 is 14 residues long. Looked up from germline, CDR1 is ENHRY and CDR2 is SYGVKD. The CDR3 coding sequence is TGTGCCATCAGGGCGCGTTCGGGGTCCTACGAGCAGTACTTC. Protein sequence: CAIRARSGSYEQYF.

The J gene is TRBJ2-7, the V gene TRBV6-6, with 9 bases lining up with TRBD1. The V and J ends lost 10 bases and 3 bases, in that order; junction bases with no gene match: 7. The CDR3 is 13 residues long. Germline V lookup: CDR1 MNHNY, CDR2 SVGAGI (reference sequence). CDR3 in DNA: TGTGCCACCCAGGGACAGGGAAACTACGAGCAGTACTTC. This sequence encodes CATQGQGNYEQYF.

The chain recombines TRBV5-6 with TRBJ2-3; D is unclear. CDR1 is SGHDT and CDR2 is YYEEEE in the germline V gene. CDR3 length: 13 residues. V was shortened by 4 bases and J by 5 bases, with 11 bases between the two germline ends. This CDR3 reads CASSLRARDTQYF. CDR3 nucleotide sequence: TGTGCCAGCAGCCTCCGAGCTAGAGATACGCAGTATTTT. Looking up the rest from reference TRBV5-6 and TRBJ2-3 gives the full variable domain: DAGVTQSPTHLIKTRGQQVTLRCSPKSGHDTVSWYQQALGQGPQFIFQYYEEEERQRGNFPDRFSGHQFPNYSSELNVNALLLGDSALYLCASSLRARDTQYFGPGTRLTVL.

This rearrangement joins TRBV7-2 to TRBJ2-5; 7 nucleotides agree with TRBD2. J gave up 0 bases and V 5 bases, and 6 bases lay outside the gene matches. Germline V CDR1 and CDR2: SGHTA, FQGNSA. The CDR3 consists of 15 residues. The CDR3 nucleotides are TGTGCCAGCAGCCTGTCGCGGGGGTACCAAGAGACCCAGTACTTC. Protein product: CASSLSRGYQETQYF.

The chain uses TRBV18 and TRBJ1-1, with 10 bases that match TRBD1. The CDR3 sequence is 15 residues long. From germline, CDR1 is KGHSH and CDR2 LQKENI. J lost 6 bases, V lost 4 bases, and 8 bases had no gene match. The CDR3 bases are TGTGCCAGCTCACAGGCGACAGGGGGCCAGTCTGAAGCTTTCTTT. It specifies CASSQATGGQSEAFF. The entire variable domain, with the rest obtained from reference TRBV18 and TRBJ1-1, is as follows: NAGVMQNPRHLVRRRGQEARLRCSPMKGHSHVYWYRQLPEEGLKFMVYLQKENIIDESGMPKERFSAEFPKEGPSILRIQQVVRGDSAAYFCASSQATGGQSEAFFGQGTRLTVV.

This clone came up a few times. The V and J genes are TRBV24-1 and TRBJ2-7; TRBD1 aligns across 10 bases. The germline CDR1 and CDR2 sequences are KGHDR and SFDVKD. With 4 bases clipped from V and 1 base from J, the junction kept 9 bases outside the gene matches. This CDR3 spans 17 amino acids. CDR3 protein: CATSEPGGTGVSYEQYF. The DNA of the CDR3 is TGTGCCACCAGTGAACCCGGTGGGACAGGGGTATCCTACGAGCAGTACTTC.

V gene TRBV30 combines with J gene TRBJ2-1, with 7 positions matching TRBD1. Germline V lookup: CDR1 GTSNPN, CDR2 SVGIG (reference sequence). V was clipped by 5 bases and J by 4 bases; unmatched bases: 17. There are 17 residues in the CDR3. Here the CDR3 reads CAWSTITGAVGYNEQFF. In DNA form, the CDR3 reads TGTGCCTGGTCCACAATTACAGGGGCGGTGGGTTACAATGAGCAGTTCTTC.

The chain links TRBV3-1 (or the pseudogene TRBV3-2) to TRBJ2-1, with D perhaps matching TRBD2 (6 bases). Germline CDR1 reads LGHDT; CDR2 reads YNNKEL (reference sequence). Between the trimmed V and J ends, which lost 4 bases and 10 bases, there was a span of 11 bases. The CDR3 is 12 amino acids. CDR3 sequence (DNA): TGTGCCAGCAGCCCCTGGGGAGGAGAGCAGTTCTTC. Translation: CASSPWGGEQFF.

The V gene is TRBV6-1, the J gene TRBJ2-7, with 11 bases fitting TRBD2. The CDR3 runs 16 residues. V lost 4 bases to trimming and J lost 4 bases; unmatched junction nucleotides: 9. Germline V CDR1 and CDR2: MNHNS, SASEGT. The CDR3 DNA reads as TGTGCCAGCAGTGCCCTACTAGCGGGGGACGGGTACGAGCAGTACTTC. Amino acid sequence: CASSALLAGDGYEQYF.

A single count supports this clone. The chain links TRBV2 to TRBJ2-1, with TRBD1 identical over 9 bases. Per the germline V gene, CDR1 is SNHLY and CDR2 is FYNNEI. The CDR3 consists of 15 residues. V shed 5 bases, J shed 6 bases, and the junction held 8 bases outside the gene matches. The CDR3 protein is CASSTTGGRGNEQFF. The CDR3 coding sequence is TGTGCCAGCAGTACTACAGGGGGCCGGGGCAATGAGCAGTTCTTC.

J is TRBJ2-2 and V is TRBV7-9; TRBD2 matches 11 bases. The ends lost 4 bases at V and 5 bases at J; junction bases unmatched: 6. Germline-derived CDR1 and CDR2 are SEHNR and FQNEAQ (reference sequence). The CDR3 extends over 16 amino acids. The CDR3 sequence: CASSSLAGARTGELFF. CDR3 sequence (DNA): TGTGCCAGCAGCTCACTAGCGGGGGCGAGAACCGGGGAGCTGTTTTTT. Drawing the rest from reference TRBV7-9 and TRBJ2-2, the complete variable domain is DTGVSQNPRHKITKRGQNVTFRCDPISEHNRLYWYRQTLGQGPEFLTYFQNEAQLEKSRLLSDRFSAERPKGSFSTLEIQRTEQGDSAMYLCASSSLAGARTGELFFGEGSRLTVL.

The chain uses TRBV6-1 and TRBJ1-1; D may be TRBD1 (6 bases). Germline loops: CDR1 MNHNS, CDR2 SASEGT. The CDR3 length is 14 residues. The germline V and J ends were trimmed by 3 bases and 5 bases, with 13 bases remaining between them. The CDR3 spells CASSDPGTFTEAFF. The CDR3 bases are TGTGCCAGCAGTGACCCCGGGACATTTACTGAAGCTTTCTTT.

This chain links TRBV6-2 or TRBV6-3 with TRBJ1-1, with 7 bases that match TRBD1. The V gene end was trimmed by 2 bases and the J gene end by 1 base; junction bases not matched to a gene: 13. Germline CDR1 reads MNHEY; CDR2 reads SVGEGT. The CDR3 consists of 18 residues. The CDR3 nucleotides are TGTGCCAGCAGTTACCGACAGGGTGGTGGTTTTTGGAACACTGAAGCTTTCTTT. It codes for CASSYRQGGGFWNTEAFF.

The CDR3 DNA reads TGTGCCAGCAGCCTAGCGGGGGGGCTCAATGAGCAGTTCTTC. Translating it yields CASSLAGGLNEQFF. The gene calls are TRBV7-3 and TRBJ2-1, with 12 bases aligning to TRBD2. Germline assignment: CDR1 SGHTA and CDR2 FQGTGA. The CDR3 covers 14 residues. The V and J ends lost 5 bases and 6 bases, in that order; junction bases with no gene match: 2. Full variable domain (outside the CDR3, taken from reference TRBV7-3 and TRBJ2-1): GAGVSQTPSNKVTEKGKYVELRCDPISGHTALYWYRQSLGQGPEFLIYFQGTGAADDSGLPNDRFFAVRPEGSVSTLKIQRTERGDSAVYLCASSLAGGLNEQFFGPGTRLTVL.

This clone has more than one count but fewer than ten. The chain combines TRBV4-1 with TRBJ2-7, with D tentatively TRBD1 (6 bases). V was clipped by 6 bases and J by 0 bases, with 21 bases between them. There are 17 residues in the CDR3. Germline assignment: CDR1 MGHRA and CDR2 YSYEKL. For the CDR3, the DNA is TGCGCCAGCAGATCCCTATATGGACAGAATAGCTCCTACGAGCAGTACTTC. This encodes CASRSLYGQNSSYEQYF.

V usage is TRBV4-1 and J usage is TRBJ2-7; TRBD2 aligns across 7 bases. CDR1 and CDR2 from the germline V gene are MGHRA and YSYEKL. V lost 1 base, J lost 1 base, and 4 bases stayed unmatched. The CDR3 runs 15 residues. CDR3 nucleotides: TGCGCCAGCAGCCAAGGGGAGGGGAGTTCCTACGAGCAGTACTTC. Encoded protein: CASSQGEGSSYEQYF.

The CDR3 sequence: CASSLGHSSYEQYF. Written as DNA, the CDR3 is TGTGCCAGCAGCTTAGGACACAGCTCCTACGAGCAGTACTTC. This chain joins TRBV7-6 and TRBJ2-7; D call uncertain. Germline lookup yields CDR1 SGHVS and CDR2 FNYEAQ. The CDR3 has 14 amino acids. The V end was cut by 1 base, the J end by 0 bases, with 7 bases between.

This chain uses TRBV7-6 with TRBJ2-1; 10 positions agree with TRBD1. This CDR3 is built from 15 residues. Germline CDR1 SGHVS, CDR2 FNYEAQ. J was trimmed by 4 bases and V by 4 bases; bases with no gene match: 4. The CDR3 sequence is CASSSGQGRYNEQFF. CDR3 sequence (DNA): TGTGCCAGCAGCTCGGGACAGGGGAGATACAATGAGCAGTTCTTC.